This T cell receptor (beta chain) comes out of a study of cytomegalovirus exposure and HLA in healthy donors. The study, taken as a whole, reports: The study labeled 180 or so TCR beta chains cytomegalovirus-associated. In vitro data verified a few CMV-associated chains as specific for CMV antigens. Diagnosis of cytomegalovirus status made by the classifier reportedly showed high specificity and sensitivity.

Assay: immunoSEQ multiplex PCR; the TCRdb copy retains only in-frame clones and omits some. The data show about 98,000 clones, 87% seen once. A remark on this clone: The target antigen is unknown.

With 3 bases clipped from V and 0 bases from J, the junction kept 8 bases outside the gene matches. This CDR3 comprises 19 residues. Germline CDR1 is SGHAT and CDR2 is FQNNGV. The TCR originated in a man between 18 and 29 years old in good health and CMV-seropositive. The sample was PBMCs. V gene TRBV11-2 combines with J gene TRBJ2-2, with 12 bases matching TRBD2. The CDR3 reads CASSFPTRTSGANTGELFF. The CDR3, as DNA: TGTGCCAGCAGCTTCCCGACTAGGACTAGCGGGGCGAACACCGGGGAGCTGTTTTTT. Full variable domain (outside the CDR3, taken from reference TRBV11-2 and TRBJ2-2): EAGVAQSPRYKIIEKRQSVAFWCNPISGHATLYWYQQILGQGPKLLIQFQNNGVVDDSQLPKDRFSAERLKGVDSTLKIQPAKLEDSAVYLCASSFPTRTSGANTGELFFGEGSRLTVL.